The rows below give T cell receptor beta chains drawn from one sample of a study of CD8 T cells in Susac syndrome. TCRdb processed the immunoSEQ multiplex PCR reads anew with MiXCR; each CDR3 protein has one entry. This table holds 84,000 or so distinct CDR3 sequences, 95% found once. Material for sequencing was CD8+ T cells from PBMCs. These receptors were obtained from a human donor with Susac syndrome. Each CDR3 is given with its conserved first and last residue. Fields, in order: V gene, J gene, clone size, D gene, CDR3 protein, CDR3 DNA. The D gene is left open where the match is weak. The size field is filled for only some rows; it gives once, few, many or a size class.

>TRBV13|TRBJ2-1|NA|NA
CASSAGVSPHNEQFF
TGTGCCAGCAGCGCAGGGGTTTCCCCTCACAATGAGCAGTTCTTC
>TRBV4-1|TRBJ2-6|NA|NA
CASTQTVSGANVLTF
TGCGCCAGCACACAGACGGTCTCTGGGGCCAACGTCCTGACTTTC
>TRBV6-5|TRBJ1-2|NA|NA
CASSYSNREDGYTF
TGTGCCAGCAGTTACTCGAACAGGGAGGATGGCTACACCTTC
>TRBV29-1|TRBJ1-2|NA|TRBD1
CSVETVVRDSPTLGYTF
TGCAGCGTTGAAACGGTGGTAAGGGACAGTCCGACTTTGGGCTACACCTTC
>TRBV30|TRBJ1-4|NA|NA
CAWSSGQGDEKLFF
TGTGCCTGGAGTTCCGGGCAGGGCGATGAAAAACTGTTTTTT
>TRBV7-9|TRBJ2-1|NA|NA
CASGEGSNEQFF
TGTGCCAGCGGCGAGGGGTCCAATGAGCAGTTCTTC
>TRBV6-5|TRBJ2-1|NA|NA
CASLHRDKRNNEQFF
TGTGCCAGCCTTCACCGGGACAAAAGGAACAATGAGCAGTTCTTC
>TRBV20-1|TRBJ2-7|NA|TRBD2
CSAWGGDSYEQYF
TGCAGTGCCTGGGGGGGAGACTCCTACGAGCAGTACTTC
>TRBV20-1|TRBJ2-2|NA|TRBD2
CSARAIAGNPSTGELFF
TGCAGTGCTAGGGCTATAGCGGGGAACCCTAGCACCGGGGAGCTGTTTTTT
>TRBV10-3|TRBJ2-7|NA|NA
CAITESPKWEQYF
TGTGCCATCACAGAGAGCCCAAAGTGGGAGCAGTACTTC
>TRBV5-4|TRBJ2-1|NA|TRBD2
CASSLEAGGSYNEQFF
TGTGCCAGCAGCTTGGAGGCGGGAGGCTCCTACAATGAGCAGTTCTTC
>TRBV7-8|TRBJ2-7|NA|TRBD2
CASSLLAGVRYEQYF
TGTGCCAGCAGCTTACTAGCGGGAGTCCGCTACGAGCAGTACTTC
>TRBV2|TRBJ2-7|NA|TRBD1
CASSYGTGDYEQYF
TGTGCCAGCAGTTACGGGACAGGGGATTACGAGCAGTACTTC
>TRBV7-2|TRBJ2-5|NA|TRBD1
CASSAGQGALETQYF
TGTGCCAGCAGCGCAGGACAGGGGGCATTAGAGACCCAGTACTTC
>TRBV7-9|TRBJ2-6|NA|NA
CASPLDPNSGANVLTF
TGTGCCAGCCCCTTGGATCCGAACTCTGGGGCCAACGTCCTGACTTTC
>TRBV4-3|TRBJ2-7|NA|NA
CASSQVTDSYEQYF
TGCGCCAGCAGCCAGGTGACGGACTCCTACGAGCAGTACTTC
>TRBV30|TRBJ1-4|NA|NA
CAWSVASEKLFF
TGTGCCTGGAGTGTAGCCAGCGAAAAACTGTTTTTT
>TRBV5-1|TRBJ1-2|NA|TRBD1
CASSDPGQLNYGYTF
TGCGCCAGCAGCGACCCGGGACAGCTTAACTATGGCTACACCTTC
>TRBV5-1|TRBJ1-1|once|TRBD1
CASSPGQGETNTEAFF
TGCGCCAGCAGCCCAGGACAGGGGGAAACGAACACTGAAGCTTTCTTT
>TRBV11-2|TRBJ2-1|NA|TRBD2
CASSPRTGTRYGEQFF
TGTGCCAGCAGCCCGAGGACCGGGACTAGGTACGGTGAGCAGTTCTTC
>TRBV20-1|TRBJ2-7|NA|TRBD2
CSARDASGRPSYEQYF
TGCAGTGCTAGAGATGCTAGCGGGAGACCCTCCTACGAGCAGTACTTC
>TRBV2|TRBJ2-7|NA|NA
CATAEDPPPYEQYF
TGTGCTACAGCCGAGGACCCTCCCCCTTACGAGCAGTACTTC
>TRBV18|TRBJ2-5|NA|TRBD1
CASSPRRVQGEETQYF
TGTGCCAGCTCACCACGTCGAGTACAGGGGGAAGAGACCCAGTACTTC
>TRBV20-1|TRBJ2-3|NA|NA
CSARDRDKGPDTQYF
TGCAGTGCTAGAGACCGGGACAAGGGCCCAGATACGCAGTATTTT
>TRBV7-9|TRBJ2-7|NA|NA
CASQRAGYEQYF
TGTGCCAGTCAAAGGGCGGGGTACGAGCAGTACTTC
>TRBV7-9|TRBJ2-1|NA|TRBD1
CASSPGQGLGEQFF
TGTGCCAGCAGCCCCGGACAGGGACTGGGTGAGCAGTTCTTC
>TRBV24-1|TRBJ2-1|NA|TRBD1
CATSDTRQGSSYNEQFF
TGTGCCACCAGTGACACTCGACAGGGGAGCTCCTACAATGAGCAGTTCTTC
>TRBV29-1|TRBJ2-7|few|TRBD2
CSTPGLAGGGEQYF
TGCAGCACTCCGGGACTAGCGGGCGGAGGCGAGCAGTACTTC
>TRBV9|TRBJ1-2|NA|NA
CASSPRRGYTF
TGTGCCAGCAGCCCCCGGAGAGGCTACACCTTC
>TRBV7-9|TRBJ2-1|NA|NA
CASSPGTRAEGEQFF
TGTGCCAGCAGTCCCGGGACTCGGGCCGAAGGGGAGCAGTTCTTC
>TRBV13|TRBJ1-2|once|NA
CASSSVRTENNYGYTF
TGTGCCAGCAGCTCGGTAAGGACAGAAAATAACTATGGCTACACCTTC
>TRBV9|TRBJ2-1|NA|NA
CASSVGSSLSNEQFF
TGTGCCAGCAGCGTAGGTAGCTCCCTATCTAATGAGCAGTTCTTC
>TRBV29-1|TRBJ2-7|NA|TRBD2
CSVAGSSGTLYEQYF
TGCAGCGTTGCGGGCTCTAGCGGGACCCTCTACGAGCAGTACTTC
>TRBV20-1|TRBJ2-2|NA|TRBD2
CSARDFSGRADGELFF
TGCAGTGCTAGAGATTTTAGCGGGAGGGCCGACGGGGAGCTGTTTTTT
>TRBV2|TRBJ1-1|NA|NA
CASSRGSITEAFF
TGTGCCAGCAGTCGAGGGTCCATTACTGAAGCTTTCTTT
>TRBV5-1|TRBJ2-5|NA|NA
CASSTSSGGKETQYF
TGCGCCAGCAGCACAAGCTCCGGAGGGAAAGAGACCCAGTACTTC
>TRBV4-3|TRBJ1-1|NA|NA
CASSQDRAGWTEAFF
TGCGCCAGCAGCCAAGATCGGGCAGGTTGGACTGAAGCTTTCTTT
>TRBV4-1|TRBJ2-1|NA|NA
CASTDRLADTYNEQFF
TGCGCCAGCACCGACAGGCTAGCGGACACCTACAATGAGCAGTTCTTC
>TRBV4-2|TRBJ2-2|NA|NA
CASSHPGTGTGELFF
TGTGCCAGCAGCCATCCAGGGACGGGCACCGGGGAGCTGTTTTTT
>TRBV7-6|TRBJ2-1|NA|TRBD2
CASSLVGTSGDNEQFF
TGTGCCAGCAGCTTAGTGGGGACTAGCGGTGACAATGAGCAGTTCTTC
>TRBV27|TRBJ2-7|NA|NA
CASSLKMRGYEQYF
TGTGCCAGCAGTTTAAAGATGAGGGGCTACGAGCAGTACTTC
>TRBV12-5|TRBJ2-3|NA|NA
CASGLEGLGTQYF
TGTGCTAGTGGCCTCGAGGGGCTCGGCACGCAGTATTTT
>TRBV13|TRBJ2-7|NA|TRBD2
CASSPGLAGVEQYF
TGTGCCAGCAGCCCAGGACTAGCGGGAGTCGAGCAGTACTTC
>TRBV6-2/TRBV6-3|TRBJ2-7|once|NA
CASSYSGSGAYEQYF
TGTGCCAGCAGTTACTCGGGAAGCGGAGCCTACGAGCAGTACTTC
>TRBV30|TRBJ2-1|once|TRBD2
CAWSATSGYNEQFF
TGTGCCTGGAGCGCGACTAGCGGCTACAATGAGCAGTTCTTC
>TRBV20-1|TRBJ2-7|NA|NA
CSAREVRTYYEQYF
TGCAGTGCTAGAGAGGTCAGGACTTACTACGAGCAGTACTTC
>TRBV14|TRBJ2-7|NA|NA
CASSPPWGGGEQYF
TGTGCCAGCAGCCCACCCTGGGGAGGTGGCGAGCAGTACTTC
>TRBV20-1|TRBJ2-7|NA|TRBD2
CSSLGTSGPYEQYF
TGCAGTTCATTGGGGACTAGCGGGCCCTACGAGCAGTACTTC
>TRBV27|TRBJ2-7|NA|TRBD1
CASGDSPSSYEQYF
TGTGCCAGCGGGGACAGCCCTAGCTCCTACGAGCAGTACTTC
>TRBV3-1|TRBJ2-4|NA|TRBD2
CASSQGLAGPNIQYF
TGTGCCAGCAGCCAAGGACTAGCGGGCCCAAACATTCAGTACTTC
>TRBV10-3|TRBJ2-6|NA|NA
CAIGTANSGANVLTF
TGTGCCATAGGGACGGCCAACTCTGGGGCCAACGTCCTGACTTTC
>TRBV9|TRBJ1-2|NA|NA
CASSVEKGYGYTF
TGTGCCAGCAGCGTAGAGAAGGGATATGGCTACACCTTC
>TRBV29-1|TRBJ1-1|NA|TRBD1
CSVLQGMEAFF
TGCAGCGTTTTACAGGGGATGGAAGCTTTCTTT
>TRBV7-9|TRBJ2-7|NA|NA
CASSFRDSPEQYF
TGTGCCAGCAGCTTCAGAGACAGCCCCGAGCAGTACTTC
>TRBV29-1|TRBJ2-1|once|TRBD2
CSVPVAGGYVF
TGCAGCGTCCCGGTAGCGGGAGGGTATGTCTTC
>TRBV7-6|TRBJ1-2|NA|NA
CASSSGVGYGYTF
TGTGCCAGCAGCTCCGGGGTGGGCTATGGCTACACCTTC
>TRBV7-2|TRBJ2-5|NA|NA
CASSPRTISMEETQYF
TGTGCCAGCAGCCCACGGACTATTTCTATGGAAGAGACCCAGTACTTC
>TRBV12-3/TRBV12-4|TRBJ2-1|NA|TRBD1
CASSFRGNEQFF
TGTGCCAGCAGTTTCAGGGGGAATGAGCAGTTCTTC
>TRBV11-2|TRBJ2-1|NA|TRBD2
CASSLAASGSSYNEQFF
TGTGCCAGCAGCTTAGCCGCTAGCGGCAGCTCCTACAATGAGCAGTTCTTC